Shown below are 2 T cell receptor beta chains from a single sample sequenced in a study of cytomegalovirus exposure and HLA in healthy donors (dated by TCRdb to 2016 to 2017). Library generation was performed with the immunoSEQ multiplex PCR assay. The multiplex PCR relied on a mix of 60 forward primers for TCR Vbeta segments and 13 reverse primers for TCR Jbeta segments. The clones in this table, taken by TCRdb from immuneACCESS, are in-frame only. Not every clone is retained; where verified, under half of the shortfall comes from an unresolved V gene, and the cause of the rest is unknown. A total of approximately 140,000 clones appear in this sample, 50% to 75% of them only once. The ten top clones hold roughly 6.4% of the sample. Sequencing was carried out using PBMCs. These receptors came from a woman aged 60-70 years in good health and CMV-seropositive.

This sequence joins TRBV7-9 and TRBJ1-5, with TRBD1 matching 8 bases. CDR1 and CDR2 (germline): SEHNR, FQNEAQ (reference sequence). V shed 2 bases, J shed 2 bases, and the junction held 2 bases outside the gene matches. The CDR3 sequence is 15 residues long. CDR3 coding DNA: TGTGCCAGCAGCTTACAGGGGGCCGGCAATCAGCCCCAGCATTTT. Protein product: CASSLQGAGNQPQHF.

CDR3 sequence reads: CASSVRLAGEVETQYF. In DNA, the CDR3 is TGTGCCAGCAGTGTCCGACTAGCGGGAGAGGTGGAGACCCAGTACTTC. The chain recombines TRBV6-1 with TRBJ2-5, with 12 bases identical to TRBD2. CDR3 length equals 16 residues. Germline loops: CDR1 MNHNS, CDR2 SASEGT. After removal of 4 bases from V and 5 bases from J, the junction contained 8 bases not matched to a gene.